This T cell receptor beta chain was sequenced during a study of blood T cells in healthy people across ages. Study-wide background: With template switching, about one barcoded beta molecule was captured per two T cells.

The germline V gene has CDR1 KGHSH and CDR2 LQKENI. Trimming cost V 6 bases and J 5 bases, with 13 bases left between them. The CDR3 is 13 amino acids. The second PCR ran about 6 to 11 cycles with a sample-barcoded 5' primer and J-beta primers. Via MiXCR, TCRdb re-called the 5' RACE reads, giving one row per CDR3 protein. The sample includes about 1.4 million distinct CDR3 sequences, 59% of them seen just once. The rearrangement joins TRBV18 to TRBJ1-2, with D possibly matching TRBD1 (5 bases). The sequencing sample was made of blood. The sequence was obtained from a man aged 18 to 29 in good health. Here the CDR3 reads CASSPSGEYGYTF. CDR3 coding DNA: TGTGCCAGCTCGCCTTCGGGGGAATATGGCTACACCTTC.